This T cell receptor beta chain was captured in a study of blood T cells in healthy people across ages. Whole-study findings and limits: There was no known CMV status for donors, so expanded clonotype changes were possibly confounded. It was held that the diversity estimates obtained from one million T cells were underestimates.

As to this clonotype: Its specificity is not known.

Germline values: CDR1 LNHDA, CDR2 SQIVND (reference sequence). The J segment lost 0 bases and the V segment lost 7 bases, leaving 4 bases of the junction unmatched. The CDR3 is 16 residues long. For the second PCR, which ran for 7 to 11 cycles, a sample-barcoded 5' primer and a J-beta primer mix were used. Via MiXCR, TCRdb re-called the 5' RACE reads, giving one row per CDR3 protein. The table lists about 400,000 distinct CDR3 sequences, about 52% of them singletons. The specimen was blood. This rearrangement joins TRBV19 to TRBJ2-1; 12 positions match TRBD2. This TCR came from a man aged 60 to 69 in good health. CDR3 sequence (DNA): TGTGCCAGTAAACTAGCGGGAGGAAGCTCCTACAATGAGCAGTTCTTC. Protein sequence: CASKLAGGSSYNEQFF.